These 30 T cell receptor beta chains originate from one sample sequenced in a study of blood T cell repertoires in COVID-19. Assay used: immunoSEQ multiplex PCR; TCRdb lists only in-frame clones, some missing. Among 250,000 to 300,000 clones listed, 89% were seen once. Sequenced material: peripheral blood. The receptors here all came from a middle-aged woman who had recovered from COVID-19.

In DNA, the CDR3 is TGTGCCAGCAGTTTTGACAGGGACAGCATCTCTGAGACCCAGTACTTC. Amino acids: CASSFDRDSISETQYF. The rearrangement links TRBV28 to TRBJ2-5; 7 positions match TRBD1. The CDR3 spans 16 residues. From germline, CDR1 is MDHEN and CDR2 SYDVKM. V lost 3 bases and J lost 5; bases outside the gene matches: 12.

The rearrangement links TRBV30 to TRBJ1-2; the D gene is possibly TRBD1 (5 bases). Looked up from germline, CDR1 is GTSNPN and CDR2 is SVGIG (reference sequence). The CDR3 covers 15 residues. Trimming shortened V by 3 bases and J by 4 bases, and 18 bases separated the two germline ends. The CDR3 DNA follows: TGTGCCTGGAGCCCACCGCCCGGGGGAACCTATGGCTACACCTTC. Its translation: CAWSPPPGGTYGYTF.

V gene TRBV30 combines with J gene TRBJ1-2; D is undetermined. This CDR3 has 11 residues. The germline CDR1 and CDR2 sequences are GTSNPN and SVGIG (reference sequence). The V end was cut by 7 bases, the J end by 5 bases, with 11 bases between. The CDR3 region has the DNA TGTGCCTCTACAGAGAATTATGGCTACACCTTC. Amino acids: CASTENYGYTF. The variable domain in full, completed from reference TRBV30 and TRBJ1-2, reads SQTIHQWPATLVQPVGSPLSLECTVEGTSNPNLYWYRQAAGRGLQLLFYSVGIGQISSEVPQNLSASRPQDRQFILSSKKLLLSDSGFYLCASTENYGYTFGSGTRLTVV.

The chain joins TRBV5-1 to TRBJ2-7; 9 nucleotides align to TRBD2. CDR1 and CDR2 from the germline V gene are SGHRS and YFSETQ. This CDR3 has 15 residues. V trimming: 2 bases; J trimming: 3 bases; junction bases outside the gene matches: 6. For the CDR3, the DNA is TGCGCCAGCAGCTTCCCGGCTAGCGGGGTCTACGAGCAGTACTTC. As protein: CASSFPASGVYEQYF.

The J gene is TRBJ2-4, the V gene TRBV27; D possibly corresponds to TRBD1 (6 bases). The germline V gene has CDR1 MNHEY and CDR2 SMNVEV (reference sequence). Trimming stripped 8 bases from V and 0 bases from J, with 17 bases between. CDR3 length equals 16 residues. CDR3 protein: CASAAGAYGAKNIQYF. CDR3 in DNA: TGTGCCAGCGCCGCAGGGGCTTATGGAGCCAAAAACATTCAGTACTTC.

The chain carries TRBV5-1 and TRBJ2-5; possible D gene TRBD2, 5 bases. V shed 4 bases and J shed 3 bases, with 16 bases lying between them. Per the germline V gene, CDR1 is SGHRS and CDR2 is YFSETQ. The CDR3 length is 15 residues. The CDR3 DNA is TGCGCCAGCAGCCGGACTTGGTTATCTAAAGAGACCCAGTACTTC. Its translation is CASSRTWLSKETQYF. Drawing the rest from reference TRBV5-1 and TRBJ2-5, the complete variable domain is KAGVTQTPRYLIKTRGQQVTLSCSPISGHRSVSWYQQTPGQGLQFLFEYFSETQRNKGNFPGRFSGRQFSNSRSEMNVSTLELGDSALYLCASSRTWLSKETQYFGPGTRLLVL.

The chain uses TRBV15 and TRBJ1-1; D is unresolved. Germline CDR1 LNHNV, CDR2 YYDKDF (reference sequence). Trimming took off 1 base at V and 0 bases at J, with 9 bases between the two ends. CDR3 length: 15 residues. The CDR3 nucleotides are TGTGCCACCAGCAGAGCAGGCAGCCTGAACACTGAAGCTTTCTTT. Translating gives CATSRAGSLNTEAFF. The full variable domain, rest sourced from reference TRBV15 and TRBJ1-1, is DAMVIQNPRYQVTQFGKPVTLSCSQTLNHNVMYWYQQKSSQAPKLLFHYYDKDFNNEADTPDNFQSRRPNTSFCFLDIRSPGLGDTAMYLCATSRAGSLNTEAFFGQGTRLTVV.

The chain recombines TRBV9 with TRBJ2-1; TRBD1 matches 9 bases. V was pared by 2 bases and J by 7 bases, with 10 bases of the junction left unmatched. In germline, CDR1 is SGDLS, CDR2 YYNGEE. The CDR3 length is 16 residues. CDR3 loop: CASSVTGGGPSNEQFF. The CDR3 nucleotides are TGTGCCAGCAGCGTGACAGGGGGAGGGCCCTCGAATGAGCAGTTCTTC.

The chain uses TRBV19 and TRBJ1-4; D uncertain. Trimming stripped 4 bases from V and 7 bases from J, with 10 bases between. Germline V gives CDR1 LNHDA, CDR2 SQIVND (reference sequence). The CDR3 is 13 residues long. CDR3 sequence: CASSTTPPEKLFF. As DNA, the CDR3 is TGTGCCAGTAGTACCACACCCCCTGAAAAACTGTTTTTT.

The genes are TRBV11-3 and TRBJ2-3; perhaps TRBD2 as D (6 bases). Looked up from germline, CDR1 is SGHNT and CDR2 is YENEEA. V gave up 4 bases and J gave up 4 bases, with 15 bases separating them. CDR3 length: 15 residues. DNA for the CDR3: TGTGCCAGCAGCTCGCTAACTAGCTTCGCAGATACGCAGTATTTT. Translated, it gives CASSSLTSFADTQYF.

J is TRBJ2-1 and V is TRBV28; tentative D call: TRBD2 (5 bases). Germline V gene lookup returns CDR1 MDHEN and CDR2 SYDVKM. V shed 4 bases and J shed 1 base, with 20 bases lying between them. This CDR3 contains 18 residues. The CDR3 sequence: CASSSPFPTRPSYNEQFF. The CDR3 coding sequence is TGTGCCAGCAGTTCCCCGTTCCCTACTAGACCTTCCTACAATGAGCAGTTCTTC.

J is TRBJ1-4 and V is TRBV18; the D is unclear. CDR1 and CDR2 from the germline V gene are KGHSH and LQKENI. Trimming shortened V by 4 bases and J by 5 bases, and 14 bases separated the two germline ends. The CDR3 covers 15 residues. DNA of the CDR3: TGTGCCAGCTCACTCAGAGACAATTTAAATGAAAAACTGTTTTTT. Its translation: CASSLRDNLNEKLFF.

The chain carries TRBV2 and TRBJ2-2; TRBD2 might be the D (7 bases). This CDR3 region has 16 residues. Trimming took off 1 base at V and 4 bases at J, with 13 bases between the two ends. In germline, CDR1 is SNHLY, CDR2 FYNNEI. In nucleotides, the CDR3 is TGTGCCAGCAGTGAAGTAGGGGGAGGGTCCACCGGGGAGCTGTTTTTT. Protein sequence: CASSEVGGGSTGELFF.

The rearrangement joins TRBV3-1 (or the pseudogene TRBV3-2) to TRBJ1-4; the match to TRBD1 covers 10 bases. This CDR3 spans 15 amino acids. Germline CDR1 and CDR2: LGHDT and YNNKEL (reference sequence). J lost 6 bases, V lost 4 bases, and 5 bases had no gene match. The CDR3 region has the DNA TGTGCCAGCAGCCCGGGACAGGGGCCAGATGAAAAACTGTTTTTT. Translated: CASSPGQGPDEKLFF.

This sequence joins TRBV29-1 and TRBJ1-2, with D maybe TRBD1 (5 bases). The CDR3 has 15 amino acids. The germline V gene has CDR1 SQVTM and CDR2 ANQGSEA. Trimming left V 0 bases short and J 3 bases short, with 14 bases between. The CDR3 sequence: CSVEDRRGRDYGYTF. CDR3 nucleotide sequence: TGCAGCGTTGAAGATCGAAGGGGCAGAGACTATGGCTACACCTTC.

The chain links TRBV19 to TRBJ2-3; weak D call: TRBD1 (6 bases). The germline V gene encodes CDR1 LNHDA and CDR2 SQIVND (reference sequence). CDR3 size: 15 residues. Deletions cut 5 bases from V and 2 bases from J, with 14 bases between. The CDR3, as DNA: TGTGCCAGTAGTCCCGGGACACAGAACACAGATACGCAGTATTTT. This translates into CASSPGTQNTDTQYF.

This clone came up many times. The V and J genes are TRBV14 and TRBJ1-4; D call uncertain. V lost 3 bases, J lost 7 bases, and 15 bases lay in between. The V gene's germline CDR1 is SGHDN and CDR2 FVKESK. The CDR3 sequence is 15 residues long. The CDR3 DNA is TGTGCCAGCAGCCAGCAGAAATCGGCGGGTGAAAAACTGTTTTTT. Its protein product is CASSQQKSAGEKLFF.

The chain joins TRBV5-1 to TRBJ2-7; TRBD1 is a possible D gene (6 bases). From germline, CDR1 is SGHRS and CDR2 YFSETQ. Trimming removed 10 bases from V and 3 bases from J, with 20 bases in between. This CDR3 spans 14 amino acids. In DNA, the CDR3 is TGCGCCTCTCCATACCCAGGGGTCAACTACGAGCAGTACTTC. Encoded protein: CASPYPGVNYEQYF.

The chain couples TRBV13 to TRBJ2-2; TRBD2 aligns across 11 bases. Germline CDR1 and CDR2: PRHDT and FYEKMQ (reference sequence). V lost 4 bases and J lost 7; bases outside the gene matches: 5. The CDR3 covers 15 residues. The CDR3 sequence: CASSSSGRHVGELFF. The CDR3 DNA sequence: TGTGCCAGCAGCTCTAGCGGGAGGCACGTCGGGGAGCTGTTTTTT. Filled out from reference TRBV13 and TRBJ2-2, the complete variable domain reads AAGVIQSPRHLIKEKRETATLKCYPIPRHDTVYWYQQGPGQDPQFLISFYEKMQSDKGSIPDRFSAQQFSDYHSELNMSSLELGDSALYFCASSSSGRHVGELFFGEGSRLTVL.

V gene TRBV4-1 combines with J gene TRBJ2-1, with 13 bases fitting TRBD2. Trimming took 7 bases from V and 2 from J; bases not matched to a gene: 14. There are 19 residues in the CDR3. Germline V gene sequence: CDR1 MGHRA, CDR2 YSYEKL. The CDR3 loop reads CASTPRTSGSSSPYNEQFF. DNA of the CDR3: TGCGCCAGCACCCCGCGGACTAGCGGGAGTTCGTCGCCCTACAATGAGCAGTTCTTC.

This clone was seen once. The rearrangement links TRBV5-1 to TRBJ1-1; D remains unclear. Trimming stripped 4 bases from V and 1 base from J, with 8 bases between. CDR1 and CDR2 (germline): SGHRS, YFSETQ. The CDR3 sequence is 13 residues long. The CDR3 DNA reads TGCGCCAGCAGCGCAGTCCCGAACACTGAAGCTTTCTTT. This encodes CASSAVPNTEAFF.

The chain combines TRBV4-2 with TRBJ1-6; D unclear. This CDR3 has 16 amino acids. The V end lost 1 base, the J end lost 2 bases, and 9 bases lay between the germline ends. Per germline, CDR1 LGHNA and CDR2 YNFKEQ. CDR3 residues: CASSQGRSPYNSPLHF. CDR3 nucleotide sequence: TGTGCCAGCAGCCAAGGCCGGAGCCCCTATAATTCACCCCTCCACTTT.

This chain connects TRBV6-5 to TRBJ2-7; possible D gene TRBD1, 5 bases. V dropped 0 bases and J dropped 3 bases, with 9 bases sitting between them. The CDR3 runs 14 residues. CDR1 and CDR2 from the germline V gene are MNHEY and SVGAGI. DNA for the CDR3: TGTGCCAGCAGTTACTCGGGGCAGGACTACGAGCAGTACTTC. Its protein product is CASSYSGQDYEQYF.

The chain couples TRBV28 to TRBJ2-7, with 9 bases identical to TRBD2. Germline lookup yields CDR1 MDHEN and CDR2 SYDVKM. With 6 bases clipped from V and 3 bases from J, the junction kept 9 bases outside the gene matches. The length of the CDR3 is 15 residues. DNA for the CDR3: TGTGCCAGCAGGCGGCAGTCTAGCGGGAACTACGAGCAGTACTTC. Translating it yields CASRRQSSGNYEQYF.

The chain combines TRBV7-2 with TRBJ2-2; 8 nucleotides match TRBD1. The germline CDR1 and CDR2 sequences are SGHTA and FQGNSA. The CDR3 sequence is 15 residues long. V shed 5 bases, J shed 4 bases, and the junction held 6 bases outside the gene matches. The CDR3 DNA follows: TGTGCCAGCAGCCCCCGGACAGGGAGCACCGGGGAGCTGTTTTTT. Protein product: CASSPRTGSTGELFF.

The CDR3 sequence: CASLLGQYYEQYF. CDR3 DNA sequence: TGTGCCAGTCTATTGGGACAGTACTACGAGCAGTACTTC. The chain combines TRBV21-1 with TRBJ2-7; the D call TRBD1 from the table was never checked on the DNA. TRBV21-1 corresponds to a pseudogene. The CDR3 has 13 residues.

This clone was observed a few times. This chain connects TRBV11-1 to TRBJ2-7; 9 nucleotides agree with TRBD1. This CDR3 is built from 16 residues. V shed 2 bases, J shed 10 bases, and the junction held 15 bases outside the gene matches. Germline V gene lookup returns CDR1 SGHAT and CDR2 FQDESV (reference sequence). The CDR3 here is CASSLHLEPGQGLQYF. The CDR3 DNA reads as TGTGCCAGCAGCTTACACCTCGAACCGGGACAGGGTCTACAGTACTTC.

The chain recombines TRBV23-1 with TRBJ2-2; 7 nucleotides align to TRBD1. TRBV23-1 is sorted into the ORF group, with uncertain function. The J segment lost 3 bases and the V segment lost 2 bases, leaving 6 bases of the junction unmatched. The CDR3 has 16 amino acids. The CDR3 nucleotides are TGCGCCAGCAGTCAAGTAAGGGGGCGAGACACCGGGGAGCTGTTTTTT. Translating it yields CASSQVRGRDTGELFF.

This rearrangement joins TRBV7-9 to TRBJ2-1; perhaps TRBD2 as D (6 bases). CDR1 is SEHNR, CDR2 FQNEAQ, per germline (reference sequence). The CDR3 is 14 residues long. Trimming left V 5 bases short and J 3 bases short, with 11 bases between. The CDR3: CASSPAGSYNEQFF. For the CDR3, the DNA is TGTGCCAGCAGCCCCGCCGGGAGCTACAATGAGCAGTTCTTC.

This chain connects TRBV19 to TRBJ2-1; 10 nucleotides align to TRBD2. The V gene's germline CDR1 is LNHDA and CDR2 SQIVND (reference sequence). Germline trimming cut 5 bases from V and 2 bases from J; bases unmatched to any gene: 9. This CDR3 spans 17 amino acids. In DNA, the CDR3 is TGTGCCAGTAGTGCCGAGGCTAGCGGGAGAACCTACAATGAGCAGTTCTTC. Its translation: CASSAEASGRTYNEQFF.